This T cell receptor beta chain was captured in a study of cytomegalovirus exposure and HLA in healthy donors (dated by TCRdb to about 2017). In the study overall: According to an earlier analysis of 587 of the donors, some 170 million T cells yielded 90 million to 140 million unique TCR beta sequences and more than 250 Gb of sequence data. The study aimed to test whether signatures of past pathogen exposure could be identified by cataloging public T cell receptors. HLA typing included class I and class II loci at four-digit resolution. Rather than drawing on any new phenotypic data, the later analysis identified candidate immune exposures from TCR beta sequences and the way those sequences occurred across donors. Across 398 genotyped donors of the cohort, an average of about 250,000 unique TCR beta nucleotide sequences per donor were sequenced, and about a sixth of those sequences were non-productive. A separate validation cohort of about 110 different subjects was used in addition to the roughly 700-subject first cohort. The study used immunosequencing to profile the T cell repertoires of approximately 640 subjects and linked those repertoires to cytomegalovirus serostatus. All discovery cohort repertoires had been generated using a single sequencing platform. To predict cytomegalovirus infection status, the study combined high-throughput TCR immunosequencing, statistical association of individual TCRs with disease status, and machine learning. A later genetic analysis took genome-wide SNP genotypes for about three fifths of the roughly 700 donors and used that subset as a discovery cohort. Typing coverage varied by locus: roughly 620-630 donors for A, B, C, DRB1 and DQB1; more than 500 for DQA1; nearly 610 for DPA1; roughly 450 for DPB1. In a later analysis, previously published TCR beta repertoires from 670 or so donors were re-analyzed and high-resolution HLA genotyping was added so that TCR occurrence patterns could be studied. Around 300 gigabases of sequencing data and approximately 93 million unique TCR sequences were included in an early release covering 550 to 800 HLA-typed donors. Among the approximately 400 genotyped donors, around 79% belonged to the genetic ancestry cluster associated with self-reported Caucasian donors. Because of strong linkage in the cohort, 4 to 6 DR-DQ haplotypes were treated as single units for association and clustering. Donor age, sex, ethnicity and CMV serostatus were compiled alongside the repertoire data. An earlier analysis of approximately 640 of the donors applied high-throughput TCR beta sequencing to assess whether each TCR beta V gene segment acted as functional or pseudogenic. The research as a whole found: When HLA alleles, especially DR and DQ, strongly co-occurred, TCR associations were difficult to assign to individual alleles. A later analysis associated 17,000 or so TCR beta sequences with specific HLA alleles at a false discovery rate of 0.05. In a later analysis, HLA-associated TCR beta chains showed more clonal expansion and lower generation probabilities than non-associated chains that were equally common. Most CMV-associated TCR beta chains appeared to be HLA-restricted in a later analysis, and the HLA associations seemed to be driven largely by CMV exposure. The earlier analysis of fewer than 750 of the donors excluded about 16 rarely observed V segments, including chromosome 9 orphons, because counts were too low. An earlier analysis of some 590 of the donors showed that most TCR beta V segments appeared in productive rearrangements either about 87% or about 30% of the time, which broadly matched IMGT annotations. A cluster of highly shared sequence variants was judged likely to represent a technical artifact of the sequencing pipeline. The authors suggested that the approach could potentially be generalized to other disease states and immunological phenotypes. The classifier was reported to diagnose cytomegalovirus status with high specificity and sensitivity in both the original cohort and the validation cohort. Three of the identified cytomegalovirus-associated TCR beta chains were confirmed in vitro to be specific for cytomegalovirus antigens. A further reported finding was that TCR beta sequences accurately predicted the HLA-A and HLA-B alleles for most subjects in the first cohort. Across donors, most TCR sequences were observed very rarely, whereas some public TCRs were present in many individuals. A later genetic analysis reported fewer N-insertions in productive TCRs among donors in an Asian-associated ancestry cluster than the roughly 700-donor mean. In a later genetic analysis, a missense DCLRE1C variant was associated with V-gene and J-gene trimming of TCR beta chains, and the association was replicated in an independent cohort. Some IMGT-functional V segments, including TRBV6-2 and TRBV6-3, could not be told apart with the 87-base-pair reads, so those segments were excluded. Linkage disequilibrium might explain the correlated functional status among segregating V segments, but an unknown experimental factor could not be ruled out. Only TCR beta chains were sequenced in this cohort, and the absence of alpha or paired-chain data limited detectable features. In a later analysis, several top co-occurrence clusters were reported to appear linked to parvovirus B19, influenza, CMV and Epstein-Barr virus. Because some donors lacked HLA typing at each locus, the association tests relied only on the typed subset. CMV serostatus was the only immune exposure information available for the cohort. According to a later analysis, TCR association rates differed among HLA loci, with DRB1 alleles showing the most associated TCRs and HLA-C alleles showing the fewest. A total of about 150 TCR beta chains were listed by the study as associated with cytomegalovirus. Roughly uniform sequencing depth across donors was assumed in presence/absence analyses, although this assumption may not hold.

About this clone: Its antigen is unknown. Base quality data are lacking; no much larger clone is found one base away.

Including cysteine and phenylalanine, the CDR3 has 15 amino acids. CDR3 DNA only is kept here, 45 bases in frame from base 1. Sequences SNHLY (CDR1) and FYNNEI (CDR2) are obtained from the germline V gene. V lost 3 bases and J lost 1 base; the stretch between them is 10 bases long. The cohort comprised some 700 healthy bone marrow donors. At the time of sampling, every cohort member was nominally healthy, though immune exposures that went unrecorded were likely present. The donor was CMV seronegative and was included in the group of 352 seronegative cohort members. A peripheral blood sample was provided by each donor, and peripheral blood mononuclear cells were used for TCR beta sequencing. Genomic DNA extraction from the blood cell samples was performed with the Qiagen DNeasy Blood Extraction Kit. Library preparation employed the immunoSEQ multiplex PCR assay. The multiplex PCR relied on a mix of 60 forward primers for TCR Vbeta segments and 13 reverse primers for TCR Jbeta segments. Amplification of the CDR3 region of rearranged TCR beta genes was performed with a multiplex PCR assay on genomic DNA. Amplified TCR beta libraries were sequenced as 87-base-pair reads on the Illumina HiSeq System. On the authors' methods: A later analysis counted approximately 74 million unique TCR beta chains across the 666 repertoires, and 9 million to 14 million of these chains were shared by at least two donors. Raw reads were error-corrected and collapsed into unique sequences with a nearest-neighbor algorithm that merged closely related sequences to remove PCR and sequencing errors. Alignment of CDR3 sequences to IMGT reference sequences was used to assign V, D and J gene segments. Each retained sequence needed at least a six-nucleotide match to both a V gene segment and a J gene segment. A rearrangement counted as productive if the CDR3 had no stop codons and remained in frame with V and J, and every other rearrangement counted as non-productive. Following IMGT convention, CDR3 was defined as the stretch from the second conserved V-encoded cysteine up to the conserved J-encoded phenylalanine. Sequences without an unambiguous match to a single V gene segment were excluded from the earlier analysis of approximately 600 of the donors. An earlier analysis of a few hundred of the donors called V segments functional above 56.7% productive rearrangements and segregating when the between-donor standard deviation exceeded 5%. A statistical classification framework was developed to diagnose cytomegalovirus status using the catalog of TCR beta chain sequences. A later analysis assigned V and J genes by comparing TCR nucleotide sequences with IMGT/GENE-DB human TR gene sequences. A later analysis assigned CDR3 sequences and most-parsimonious VDJ recombination scenarios with the TCRdist pipeline. In a later analysis, each TCR beta chain was defined by its CDR3 amino acid sequence together with its V-gene family, and reads lacking a unique V-gene family were excluded. A later analysis removed 450 to 600 highly shared, low-generation-probability nucleotide sequences to deal with suspected cross-contamination and a sequencing artifact. In a later analysis, a clonal expansion index was calculated for each public chain from normalized within-repertoire ranks of inferred template counts. Generation probabilities in a later analysis came from a VDJ recombination model fitted to out-of-frame rearrangements, and those results were checked against IGoR. Hypergeometric tests were used in a later analysis to score TCR-TCR, TCR-HLA and TCR-CMV co-occurrence, with a repertoire-size bias correction applied to the TCR pairs. In a later analysis, false discovery rates were estimated by permuting HLA or CMV assignments 20 times. In a later analysis, co-occurring TCRs were grouped using DBSCAN, and TCRdist sequence similarity was added for clustering within HLA-allele-positive subsets. Repertoires with fewer than 30,000 or more than 120,000 public chains were left out of co-occurrence clustering, as were a handful of repertoires with anomalous nucleotide sharing. TCRdb's version of the immuneACCESS table is confined to in-frame rearrangements and falls short of the full clone set. An unresolved V gene accounts for under half of the shortfall where checked; the remainder is of unknown origin. The DNA gave D and trimming, while V, J and clone size come from that table. The sample table contains around 200,000 clones; only one count was recorded for roughly 79% of them. The top ten clonotypes cover approximately 0.5% of the sample.

Sequencing input: PBMCs. Here the chain combines TRBV2 and TRBJ2-1; TRBD2 might be the D gene, on 5 matching bases. The clonotype comes from a woman aged 40 to 50 in good health and CMV-seronegative. The CDR3 protein sequence reads: CASSDAGYSYNEQFF. The DNA is TGTGCCAGCAGTGACGCGGGTTATTCCTACAATGAGCAGTTCTTC.